This T cell receptor (beta chain) comes out of a study of OX40 agonist ivuxolimab in advanced cancers. Clones were read by immunoSEQ multiplex PCR, and TCRdb kept only the in-frame ones, dropping some. The sample holds about 70,000 clones, roughly 78% seen once. The table lists this clone with many counts. CDR3 size: 14 residues. With 5 bases clipped from V and 5 bases from J, the junction kept 5 bases outside the gene matches. CDR1 SNHLY and CDR2 FYNNEI come from the germline V gene. This rearrangement joins TRBV2 to TRBJ2-2; 7 nucleotides agree with TRBD2. The clonotype was recovered from an adult with an advanced solid tumor such as melanoma, head and neck, liver or kidney cancer. Sequencing used CD4+ or CD8+ T cells sorted from blood, obtained in a trial of the OX40 agonist ivuxolimab. The chain's CDR3 is CASSRDYLTGELFF. Here the CDR3 DNA reads TGTGCCAGCAGTCGGGACTATTTAACCGGGGAGCTGTTTTTT.